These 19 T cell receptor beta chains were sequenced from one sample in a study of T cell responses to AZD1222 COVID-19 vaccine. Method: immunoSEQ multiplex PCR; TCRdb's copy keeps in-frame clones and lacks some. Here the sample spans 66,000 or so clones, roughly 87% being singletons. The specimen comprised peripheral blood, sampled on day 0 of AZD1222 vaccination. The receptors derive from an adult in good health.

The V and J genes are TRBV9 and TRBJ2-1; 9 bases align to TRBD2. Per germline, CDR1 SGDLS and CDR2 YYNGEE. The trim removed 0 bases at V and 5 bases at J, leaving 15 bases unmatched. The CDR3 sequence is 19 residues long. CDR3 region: CASSVGLLSGGNLDNEQFF. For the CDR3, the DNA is TGTGCCAGCAGCGTAGGTCTTCTGAGCGGGGGGAATTTGGACAATGAGCAGTTCTTC.

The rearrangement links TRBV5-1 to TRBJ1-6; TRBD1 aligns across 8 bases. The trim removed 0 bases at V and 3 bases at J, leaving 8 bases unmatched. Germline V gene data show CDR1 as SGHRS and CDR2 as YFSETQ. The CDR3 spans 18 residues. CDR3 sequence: CASSLGDRGRDYNSPLHF. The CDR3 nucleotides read TGCGCCAGCAGCTTGGGTGACAGGGGACGGGACTATAATTCACCCCTCCACTTT.

The CDR3: CASSTGYEQYF. The CDR3 DNA follows: TGTGCCAGCTCCACAGGTTACGAGCAGTACTTC. This sequence joins TRBV19 and TRBJ2-7; a weak D match, TRBD1 (5 bases). The CDR3 loop spans 11 amino acids. Trimming took off 9 bases at V and 4 bases at J, with 10 bases between the two ends. The germline V gene has CDR1 LNHDA and CDR2 SQIVND (reference sequence).

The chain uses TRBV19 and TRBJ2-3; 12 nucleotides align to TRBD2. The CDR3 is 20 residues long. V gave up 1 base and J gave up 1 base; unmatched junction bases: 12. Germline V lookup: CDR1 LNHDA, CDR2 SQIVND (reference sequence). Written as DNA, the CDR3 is TGTGCCAGTAGTATAGTGACTAGCGGGAGTCGGCCTTTAGGCACAGATACGCAGTATTTT. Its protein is CASSIVTSGSRPLGTDTQYF.

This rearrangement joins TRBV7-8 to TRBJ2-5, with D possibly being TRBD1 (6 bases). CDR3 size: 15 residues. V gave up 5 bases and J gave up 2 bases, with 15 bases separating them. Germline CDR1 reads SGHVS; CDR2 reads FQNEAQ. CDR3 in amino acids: CASSPIIGQQETQYF. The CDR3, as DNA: TGTGCCAGCAGCCCTATTATAGGACAGCAAGAGACCCAGTACTTC.

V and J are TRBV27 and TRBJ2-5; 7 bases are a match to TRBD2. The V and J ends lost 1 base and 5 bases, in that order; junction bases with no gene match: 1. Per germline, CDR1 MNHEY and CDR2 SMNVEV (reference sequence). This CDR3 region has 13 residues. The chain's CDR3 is CASSLYGRETQYF. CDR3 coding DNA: TGTGCCAGCAGTTTATACGGGAGGGAGACCCAGTACTTC.

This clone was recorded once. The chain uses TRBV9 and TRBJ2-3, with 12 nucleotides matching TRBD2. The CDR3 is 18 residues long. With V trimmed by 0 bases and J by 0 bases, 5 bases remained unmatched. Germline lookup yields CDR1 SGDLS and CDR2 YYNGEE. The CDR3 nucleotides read TGTGCCAGCAGCGTAGGGGCTAGCGGGAGGGGGAGCACAGATACGCAGTATTTT. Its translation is CASSVGASGRGSTDTQYF.

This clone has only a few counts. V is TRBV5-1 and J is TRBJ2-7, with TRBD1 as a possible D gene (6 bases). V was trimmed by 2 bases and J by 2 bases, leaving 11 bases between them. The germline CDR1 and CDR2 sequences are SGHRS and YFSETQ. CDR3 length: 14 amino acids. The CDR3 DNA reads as TGCGCCAGCAGCTTATATCAGGGGACCTACGAGCAGTACTTC. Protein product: CASSLYQGTYEQYF.

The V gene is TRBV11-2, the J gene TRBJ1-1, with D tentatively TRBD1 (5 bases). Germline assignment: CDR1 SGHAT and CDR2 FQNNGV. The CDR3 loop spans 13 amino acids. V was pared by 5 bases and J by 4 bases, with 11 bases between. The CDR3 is CASSRHGGTEAFF. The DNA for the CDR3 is TGTGCCAGCAGCCGCCACGGGGGCACTGAAGCTTTCTTT.

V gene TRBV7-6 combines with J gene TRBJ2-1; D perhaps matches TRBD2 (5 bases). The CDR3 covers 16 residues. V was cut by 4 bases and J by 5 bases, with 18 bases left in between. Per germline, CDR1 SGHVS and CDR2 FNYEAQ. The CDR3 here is CASSYLRGRLNNEQFF. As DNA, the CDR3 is TGTGCCAGCAGCTACCTCCGCGGGCGCCTTAACAATGAGCAGTTCTTC.

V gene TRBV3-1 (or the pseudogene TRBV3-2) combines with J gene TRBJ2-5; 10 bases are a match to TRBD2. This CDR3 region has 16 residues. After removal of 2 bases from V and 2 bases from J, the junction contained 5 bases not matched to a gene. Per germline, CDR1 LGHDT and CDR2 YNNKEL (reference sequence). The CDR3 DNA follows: TGTGCCAGCAGCCAATGGGGACTAGCGAATCAAGAGACCCAGTACTTC. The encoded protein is CASSQWGLANQETQYF.

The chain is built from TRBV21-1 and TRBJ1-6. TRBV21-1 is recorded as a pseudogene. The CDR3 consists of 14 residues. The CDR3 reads CASSKGGKDSPLHF. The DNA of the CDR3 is TGTGCCAGCAGCAAAGGAGGGAAGGATTCACCCCTCCACTTT.

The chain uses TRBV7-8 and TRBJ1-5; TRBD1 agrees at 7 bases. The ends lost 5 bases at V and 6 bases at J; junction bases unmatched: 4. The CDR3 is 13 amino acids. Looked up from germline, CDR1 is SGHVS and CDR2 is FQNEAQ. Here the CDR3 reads CASSPDRVQPQHF. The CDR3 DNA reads TGTGCCAGCAGCCCCGACAGGGTTCAGCCCCAGCATTTT. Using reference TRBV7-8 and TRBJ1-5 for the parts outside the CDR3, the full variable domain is GAGVSQSPRYKVAKRGQDVALRCDPISGHVSLFWYQQALGQGPEFLTYFQNEAQLDKSGLPSDRFFAERPEGSVSTLKIQRTQQEDSAVYLCASSPDRVQPQHFGDGTRLSIL.

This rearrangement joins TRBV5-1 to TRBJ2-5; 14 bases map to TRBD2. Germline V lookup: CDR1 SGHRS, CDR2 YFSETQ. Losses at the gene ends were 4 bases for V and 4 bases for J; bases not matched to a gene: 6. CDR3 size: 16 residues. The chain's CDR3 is CASSRGLAGEIETQYF. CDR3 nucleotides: TGCGCCAGCAGCCGGGGACTAGCGGGAGAGATAGAGACCCAGTACTTC.

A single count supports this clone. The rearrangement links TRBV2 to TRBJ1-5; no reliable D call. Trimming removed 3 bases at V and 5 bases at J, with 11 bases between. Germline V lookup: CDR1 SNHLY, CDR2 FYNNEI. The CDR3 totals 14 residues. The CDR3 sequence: CASSEVRPYQPQHF. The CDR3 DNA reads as TGTGCCAGCAGTGAGGTTAGACCCTATCAGCCCCAGCATTTT.

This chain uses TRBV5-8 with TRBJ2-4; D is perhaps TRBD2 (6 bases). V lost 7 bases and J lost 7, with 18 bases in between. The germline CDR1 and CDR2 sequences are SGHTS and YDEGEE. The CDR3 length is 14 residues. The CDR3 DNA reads TGTGCCAGCCTCCCCGATACGGGGGAGAACATTCAGTACTTC. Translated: CASLPDTGENIQYF.

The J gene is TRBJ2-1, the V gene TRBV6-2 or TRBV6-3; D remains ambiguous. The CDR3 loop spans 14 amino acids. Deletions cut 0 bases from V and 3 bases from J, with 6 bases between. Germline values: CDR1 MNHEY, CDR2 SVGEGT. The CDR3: CASSYSLDYNEQFF. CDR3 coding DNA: TGTGCCAGCAGTTACTCTCTAGACTACAATGAGCAGTTCTTC.

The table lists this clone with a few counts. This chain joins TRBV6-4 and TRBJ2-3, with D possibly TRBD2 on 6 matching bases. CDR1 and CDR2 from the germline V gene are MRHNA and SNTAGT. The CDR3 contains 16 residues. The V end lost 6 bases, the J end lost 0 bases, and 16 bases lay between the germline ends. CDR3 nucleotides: TGTGCCAGCAGCCTTGAGGCGGGAACTAGCACAGATACGCAGTATTTT. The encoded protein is CASSLEAGTSTDTQYF.

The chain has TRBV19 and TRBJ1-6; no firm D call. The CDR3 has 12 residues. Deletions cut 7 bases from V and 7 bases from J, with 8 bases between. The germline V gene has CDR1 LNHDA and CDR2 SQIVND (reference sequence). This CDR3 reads CASTAANSPLHF. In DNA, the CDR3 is TGTGCCAGTACCGCCGCCAATTCACCCCTCCACTTT.